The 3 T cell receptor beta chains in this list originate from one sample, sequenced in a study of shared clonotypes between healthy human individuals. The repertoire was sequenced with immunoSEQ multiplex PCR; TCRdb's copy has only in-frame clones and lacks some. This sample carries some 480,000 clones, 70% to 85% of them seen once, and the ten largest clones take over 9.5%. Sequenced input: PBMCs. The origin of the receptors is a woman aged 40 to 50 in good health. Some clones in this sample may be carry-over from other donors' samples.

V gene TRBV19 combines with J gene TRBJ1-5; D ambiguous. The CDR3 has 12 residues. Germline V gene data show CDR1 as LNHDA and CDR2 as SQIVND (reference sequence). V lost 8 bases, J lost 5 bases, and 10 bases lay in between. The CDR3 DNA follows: TGTGCCAGTCGCGGTGGGTATCAGCCCCAGCATTTT. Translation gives CASRGGYQPQHF. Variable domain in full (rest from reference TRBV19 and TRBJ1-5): DGGITQSPKYLFRKEGQNVTLSCEQNLNHDAMYWYRQDPGQGLRLIYYSQIVNDFQKGDIAEGYSVSREKKESFPLTVTSAQKNPTAFYLCASRGGYQPQHFGDGTRLSIL.

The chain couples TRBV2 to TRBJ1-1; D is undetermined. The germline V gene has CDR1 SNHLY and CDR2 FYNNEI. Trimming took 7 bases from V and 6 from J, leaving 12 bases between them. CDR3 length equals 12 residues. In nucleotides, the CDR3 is TGTGCCAGCACCGGTTTAAGGGCTGAAGCTTTCTTT. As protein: CASTGLRAEAFF.

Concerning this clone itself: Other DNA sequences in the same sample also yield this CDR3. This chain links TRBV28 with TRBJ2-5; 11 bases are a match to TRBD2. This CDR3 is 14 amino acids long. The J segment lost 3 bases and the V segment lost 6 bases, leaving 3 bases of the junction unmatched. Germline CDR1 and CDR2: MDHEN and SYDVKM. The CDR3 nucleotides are TGTGCCAGCAGACCGGGACTAGCGGAAGAGACCCAGTACTTC. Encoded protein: CASRPGLAEETQYF.